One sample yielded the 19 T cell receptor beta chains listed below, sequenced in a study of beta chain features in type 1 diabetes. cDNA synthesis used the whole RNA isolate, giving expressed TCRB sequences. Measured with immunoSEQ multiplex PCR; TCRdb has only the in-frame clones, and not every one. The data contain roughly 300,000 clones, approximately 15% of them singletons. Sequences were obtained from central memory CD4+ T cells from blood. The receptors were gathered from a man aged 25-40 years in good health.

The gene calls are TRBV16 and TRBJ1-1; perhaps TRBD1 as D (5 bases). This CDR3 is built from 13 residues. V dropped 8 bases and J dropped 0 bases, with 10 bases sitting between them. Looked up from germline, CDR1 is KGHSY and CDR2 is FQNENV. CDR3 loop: CASAGGLNTEAFF. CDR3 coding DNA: TGTGCCAGCGCGGGGGGTTTGAACACTGAAGCTTTCTTT.

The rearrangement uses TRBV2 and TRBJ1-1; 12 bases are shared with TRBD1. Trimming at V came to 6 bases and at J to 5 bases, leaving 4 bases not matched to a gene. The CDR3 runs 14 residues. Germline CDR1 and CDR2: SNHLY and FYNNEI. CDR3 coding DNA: TGTGCCAGCAGGGGGACAGGGGGCCGGACTGAAGCTTTCTTT. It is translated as CASRGTGGRTEAFF.

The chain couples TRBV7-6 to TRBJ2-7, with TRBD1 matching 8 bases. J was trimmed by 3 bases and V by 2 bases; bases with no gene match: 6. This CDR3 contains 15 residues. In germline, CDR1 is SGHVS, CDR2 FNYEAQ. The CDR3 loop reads CASSLNGQGGYEQYF. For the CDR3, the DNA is TGTGCCAGCAGCTTAAACGGACAGGGAGGCTACGAGCAGTACTTC.

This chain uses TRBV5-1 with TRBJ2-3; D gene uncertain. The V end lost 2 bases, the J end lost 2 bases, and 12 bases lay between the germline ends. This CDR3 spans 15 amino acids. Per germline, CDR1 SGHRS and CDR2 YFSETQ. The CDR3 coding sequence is TGCGCCAGCAGCTTCCATCTAACCACCACAGATACGCAGTATTTT. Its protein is CASSFHLTTTDTQYF. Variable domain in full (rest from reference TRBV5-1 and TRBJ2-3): KAGVTQTPRYLIKTRGQQVTLSCSPISGHRSVSWYQQTPGQGLQFLFEYFSETQRNKGNFPGRFSGRQFSNSRSEMNVSTLELGDSALYLCASSFHLTTTDTQYFGPGTRLTVL.

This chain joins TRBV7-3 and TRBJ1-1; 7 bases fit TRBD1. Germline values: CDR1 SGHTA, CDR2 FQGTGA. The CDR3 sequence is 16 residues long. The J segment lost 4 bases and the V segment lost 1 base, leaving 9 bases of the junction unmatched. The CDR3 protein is CASSLIPGQMSTEAFF. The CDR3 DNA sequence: TGTGCCAGCAGCTTAATACCGGGACAGATGAGCACTGAAGCTTTCTTT.

CDR3 DNA sequence: TGCGCCAGCAGCCAAGGGGGGACAGGGCTTTGGATCGGTGAGCAGTTCTTC. It specifies CASSQGGTGLWIGEQFF. V usage is TRBV4-3 and J usage is TRBJ2-1; 9 nucleotides align to TRBD1. Germline-derived CDR1 and CDR2 are LGHNA and YSLEER. The V segment lost 1 base and the J segment 9 bases; nucleotides outside the gene matches: 13. The CDR3 totals 17 residues.

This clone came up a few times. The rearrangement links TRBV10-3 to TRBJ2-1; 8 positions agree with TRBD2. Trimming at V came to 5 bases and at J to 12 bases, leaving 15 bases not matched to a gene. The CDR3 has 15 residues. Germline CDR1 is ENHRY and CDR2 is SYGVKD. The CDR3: CAISMNGGARIGQFF. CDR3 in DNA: TGTGCCATCAGTATGAACGGGGGGGCGCGAATTGGGCAGTTCTTC.

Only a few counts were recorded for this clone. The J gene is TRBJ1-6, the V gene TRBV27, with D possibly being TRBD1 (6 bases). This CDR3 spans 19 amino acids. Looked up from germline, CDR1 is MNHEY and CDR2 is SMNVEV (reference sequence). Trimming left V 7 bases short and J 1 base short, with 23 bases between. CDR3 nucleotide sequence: TGTGCCAGCAACAAAGGGGGTTTCAGGGGTAGTTCCTATAATTCACCCCTCCACTTT. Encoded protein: CASNKGGFRGSSYNSPLHF.

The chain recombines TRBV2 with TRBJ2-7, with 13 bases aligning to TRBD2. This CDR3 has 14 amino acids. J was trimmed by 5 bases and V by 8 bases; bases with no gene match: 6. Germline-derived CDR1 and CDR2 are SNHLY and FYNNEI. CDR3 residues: CASEALAGGHEQYF. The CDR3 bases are TGTGCCAGCGAGGCACTAGCGGGGGGGCACGAGCAGTACTTC.

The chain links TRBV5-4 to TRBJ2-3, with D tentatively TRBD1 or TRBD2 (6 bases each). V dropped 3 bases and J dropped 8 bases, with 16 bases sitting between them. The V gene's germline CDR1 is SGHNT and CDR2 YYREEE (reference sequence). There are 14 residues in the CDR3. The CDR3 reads CASSWGPTEGTQYF. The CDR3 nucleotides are TGTGCCAGCAGCTGGGGGCCCACGGAGGGTACGCAGTATTTT.

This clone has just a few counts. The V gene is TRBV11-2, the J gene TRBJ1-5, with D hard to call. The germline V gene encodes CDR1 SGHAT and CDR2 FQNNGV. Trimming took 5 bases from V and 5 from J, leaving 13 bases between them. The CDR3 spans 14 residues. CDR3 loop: CASSPGDGYQPQHF. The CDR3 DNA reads TGTGCCAGCAGCCCCGGTGACGGGTATCAGCCCCAGCATTTT.

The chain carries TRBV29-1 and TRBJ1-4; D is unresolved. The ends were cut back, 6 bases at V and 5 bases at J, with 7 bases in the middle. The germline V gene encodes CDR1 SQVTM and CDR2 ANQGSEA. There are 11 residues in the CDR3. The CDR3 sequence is CSVWLNEKLFF. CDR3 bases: TGCAGCGTATGGCTGAATGAAAAACTGTTTTTT.

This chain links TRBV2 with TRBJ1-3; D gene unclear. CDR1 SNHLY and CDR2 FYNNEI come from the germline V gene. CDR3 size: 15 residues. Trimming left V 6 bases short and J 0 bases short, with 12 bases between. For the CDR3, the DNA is TGTGCCAGCAGCCAGCGGGGAGCCTCTGGAAACACCATATATTTT. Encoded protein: CASSQRGASGNTIYF.

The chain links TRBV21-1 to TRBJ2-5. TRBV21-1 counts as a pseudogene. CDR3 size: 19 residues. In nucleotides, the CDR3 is TGTGCCAGCAGCGCCCATACGGGACCGAAGGGCCTTAGGGAAGAGACCCAGTACTTC. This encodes CASSAHTGPKGLREETQYF.

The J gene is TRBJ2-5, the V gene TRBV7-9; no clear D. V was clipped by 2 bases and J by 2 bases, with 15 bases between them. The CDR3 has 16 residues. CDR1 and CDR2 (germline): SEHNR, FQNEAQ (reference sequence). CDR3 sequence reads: CASSLKKNYGQETQYF. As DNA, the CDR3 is TGTGCCAGCAGCTTAAAAAAGAATTACGGACAAGAGACCCAGTACTTC.

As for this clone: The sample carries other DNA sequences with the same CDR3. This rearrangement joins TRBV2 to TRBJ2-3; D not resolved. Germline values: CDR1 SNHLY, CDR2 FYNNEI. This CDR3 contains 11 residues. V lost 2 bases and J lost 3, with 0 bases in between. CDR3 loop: CASSETDTQYF. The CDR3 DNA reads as TGTGCCAGCAGTGAAACAGATACGCAGTATTTT.

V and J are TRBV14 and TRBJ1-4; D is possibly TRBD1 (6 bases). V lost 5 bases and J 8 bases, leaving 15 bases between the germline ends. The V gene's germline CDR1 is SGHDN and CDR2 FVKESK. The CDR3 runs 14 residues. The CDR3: CASSLAGAGEKLFF. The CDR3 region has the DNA TGTGCCAGCAGCTTAGCGGGGGCAGGGGAAAAACTGTTTTTT.

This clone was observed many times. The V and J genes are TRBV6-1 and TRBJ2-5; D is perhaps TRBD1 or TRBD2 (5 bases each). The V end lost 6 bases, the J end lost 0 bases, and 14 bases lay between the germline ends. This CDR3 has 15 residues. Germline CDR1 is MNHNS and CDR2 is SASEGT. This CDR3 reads CASRAPGRYQETQYF. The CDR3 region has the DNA TGTGCCAGCAGAGCTCCGGGACGGTACCAAGAGACCCAGTACTTC.

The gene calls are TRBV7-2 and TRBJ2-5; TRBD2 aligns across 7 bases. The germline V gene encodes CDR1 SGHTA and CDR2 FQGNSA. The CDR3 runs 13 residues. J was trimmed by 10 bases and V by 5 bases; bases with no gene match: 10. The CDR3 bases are TGTGCCAGCAGCCAAGACTTTGGGGGGGACCAGTACTTC. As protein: CASSQDFGGDQYF.